The 9 T cell receptor beta chains below were found in one sample sequenced in a study of cytotoxic CD8 clonotypes in ibrutinib-treated CLL. The assay was immunoSEQ multiplex PCR, and TCRdb's table has in-frame clones only and misses some. The sample has approximately 280,000 clones; more than 70% are singletons. Sequences were derived from PBMCs, sampled at disease progression, from a patient treated with ibrutinib. The receptors here all came from a human donor with chronic lymphocytic leukemia.

This clone was observed a handful of times. This chain joins TRBV13 and TRBJ2-5; 9 bases are shared with TRBD1. J was trimmed by 3 bases and V by 3 bases; bases with no gene match: 5. The CDR3 extends over 15 amino acids. CDR1 is PRHDT and CDR2 is FYEKMQ in the germline V gene (reference sequence). The CDR3 region is CASSFGTGIKETQYF. DNA of the CDR3: TGTGCCAGCAGCTTCGGGACAGGGATTAAAGAGACCCAGTACTTC.

This clone was detected a few times. V is TRBV5-1 and J is TRBJ2-7; no clear D. The germline V and J ends were trimmed by 4 bases and 4 bases, with 6 bases remaining between them. This CDR3 is built from 11 residues. Germline V gives CDR1 SGHRS, CDR2 YFSETQ. CDR3 sequence (DNA): TGCGCCAGCAGCCAGGCTTACGAGCAGTACTTC. Residues: CASSQAYEQYF.

The chain recombines TRBV5-1 with TRBJ2-7; TRBD1 aligns across 7 bases. CDR3 length equals 15 residues. Germline V CDR1 and CDR2: SGHRS, YFSETQ. Losses at the gene ends were 4 bases for V and 6 bases for J; bases not matched to a gene: 13. The CDR3 region has the DNA TGCGCCAGCAGCCACCGGACAGGTTCCTCTCTCGAGCAGTACTTC. It yields the protein CASSHRTGSSLEQYF.

The J gene is TRBJ2-2, the V gene TRBV7-6; either TRBD1 or TRBD2 may fit D (5 bases each). V was trimmed by 4 bases and J by 7 bases, leaving 13 bases between them. Germline V gene data show CDR1 as SGHVS and CDR2 as FNYEAQ. The CDR3 extends over 14 amino acids. The CDR3 coding sequence is TGTGCCAGCAGCTGGACTCAGAGGGGCGGGGAGCTGTTTTTT. The encoded protein is CASSWTQRGGELFF.

The chain links TRBV19 to TRBJ1-4; D unresolved. This CDR3 has 15 residues. V lost 5 bases to trimming and J lost 0 bases, with 10 bases between them. CDR1 and CDR2 from the germline V gene are LNHDA and SQIVND (reference sequence). The CDR3 sequence: CASSFTIATNEKLFF. In DNA form, the CDR3 reads TGTGCCAGTAGTTTTACCATTGCAACTAATGAAAAACTGTTTTTT.

The chain has TRBV11-2 and TRBJ2-4; D unresolved. The germline gives CDR1 SGHAT, CDR2 FQNNGV. Trimming shortened V by 5 bases and J by 0 bases, and 8 bases separated the two germline ends. The CDR3 is made up of 14 amino acids. The CDR3 sequence: CASSPGVAKNIQYF. CDR3 coding DNA: TGTGCCAGCAGCCCTGGGGTAGCCAAAAACATTCAGTACTTC. Full variable domain (remainder filled in from reference TRBV11-2 and TRBJ2-4): EAGVAQSPRYKIIEKRQSVAFWCNPISGHATLYWYQQILGQGPKLLIQFQNNGVVDDSQLPKDRFSAERLKGVDSTLKIQPAKLEDSAVYLCASSPGVAKNIQYFGAGTRLSVL.

The V gene is TRBV27, the J gene TRBJ1-5, with 9 bases fitting TRBD1. The CDR3 extends over 16 amino acids. CDR1 and CDR2 (germline): MNHEY, SMNVEV (reference sequence). The V gene end was trimmed by 3 bases and the J gene end by 9 bases; junction bases not matched to a gene: 12. Here the CDR3 reads CASSFPRDRVYSPQHF. Written as DNA, the CDR3 is TGTGCCAGCAGTTTCCCTCGGGACAGGGTTTATTCGCCCCAGCATTTT.

V gene TRBV9 combines with J gene TRBJ2-7; 11 bases agree with TRBD1. The trim removed 4 bases at V and 5 bases at J, leaving 8 bases unmatched. The CDR3 is 15 residues long. CDR1 is SGDLS, CDR2 YYNGEE, per germline. The CDR3 nucleotides are TGTGCCAGCAGCCCGAGACCGGGACAGGGGGACGAGCAGTACTTC. Protein product: CASSPRPGQGDEQYF.

This CDR3 is CASSVAPLRELFF. In DNA form, the CDR3 reads TGTGCCAGCAGCGTAGCACCCCTGCGCGAGCTGTTTTTT. The chain combines TRBV9 with TRBJ2-2; no definite D call. The CDR3 covers 13 residues. Germline V CDR1 and CDR2: SGDLS, YYNGEE. V was clipped by 0 bases and J by 11 bases, with 11 bases between them.